These T cell receptor beta chains were read from a single sample in a study of a mutant IDH1 vaccine in newly diagnosed glioma. Generated by immunoSEQ multiplex PCR, the TCRdb table keeps only in-frame clones and is missing some. The profile shows nearly 50,000 clones, approximately 84% of them singletons. No antigen is known for these receptors. The sample was PBMCs, taken from a glioma patient whose treatment included an IDH1 peptide vaccine. The source of these receptors is a woman between 25 and 40 years old with glioma. Some clones in this sample may be carry-over from other donors' samples. Both conserved end residues are trimmed from each CDR3. Fields, in order: D gene, V gene, J gene, CDR3 protein. The D gene is left open where the match is weak.

>TRBD2|TRBV19|TRBJ2-1
ASRAGGRNEQF
>TRBD1|TRBV30|TRBJ2-1
ASPWRGQGGNEQF
>NA|TRBV20-1|TRBJ1-1
SASQGTEAF
>TRBD1|TRBV7-2|TRBJ1-2
ASSPRTGGHYGYT
>TRBD2|TRBV5-1|TRBJ2-3
ASSNVRLGVAGGPTDTQY
>TRBD2|TRBV5-5|TRBJ2-7
ASRTYSSGRASYEQY
>TRBD1|TRBV11-3|TRBJ1-2
ASSSTGSGGYT
>NA|TRBV5-5|TRBJ2-2
ASSGSGGGELF
>TRBD1|TRBV2|TRBJ2-6
ASSETGVSSGANVLT
>TRBD1|TRBV20-1|TRBJ1-2
SALQGVRYT
>NA|TRBV6-5|TRBJ2-7
ASSYDRARGEQY
>NA|TRBV10-1|TRBJ2-7
ASSESVAGEQY
>NA|TRBV4-2|TRBJ1-2
ASSQDKGRADGYT
>TRBD1|TRBV29-1|TRBJ2-7
SVEERGRPYEQY
>TRBD2|TRBV6-1|TRBJ2-1
ASSEAGPGLPNNEQF
>TRBD1|TRBV5-6|TRBJ1-1
ASSSLQGANTEAF
>NA|TRBV4-1|TRBJ1-5
ASSERGQPQH
>NA|TRBV4-1|TRBJ2-7
ASSQDTGRVAGYEQY
>NA|TRBV10-3|TRBJ2-1
AISERVRYNEQF
>NA|TRBV18|TRBJ2-1
ASSPAGFGYNEQF
>NA|TRBV5-4|TRBJ1-3
ASSFRSGNTIY
>TRBD2|TRBV5-4|TRBJ2-1
ASSSGTSGYNEQF
>NA|TRBV4-1|TRBJ2-7
ASSQVRLVGSYEQY
>NA|TRBV27|TRBJ2-5
ASRGTAGGGTQY
>NA|TRBV6-5|TRBJ2-5
ASSPSGAPETQY